This T cell receptor beta chain was found in a study of cytomegalovirus exposure and HLA in healthy donors. CDR1 is MNHNS and CDR2 is SASEGT in the germline V gene. From its first to its last residue, the CDR3 has 12 amino acids. The PCR contained 60 Vbeta and 13 Jbeta primers. This table comes from immunoSEQ multiplex PCR, and its TCRdb copy is limited to in-frame clones, with some not included. The table includes fewer than 80,000 clones, just under 75% detected once. Study-wide points: It was reportedly the case that the classifier diagnosed cytomegalovirus status with high specificity and sensitivity. The study assumed roughly uniform donor sequencing depth for presence/absence analyses.

A word on this clone: Its antigen is as yet unknown. The final CDR3 position lacks the conserved phenylalanine or tryptophan, pointing to a likely read error. It is unclear where the CDR3 begins or ends on the DNA, so no DNA is shown, and the CDR3 is as TCRdb lists it.

The rearrangement joins TRBV6-1 to TRBJ2-7; no DNA check was done on the table's D call, TRBD1. Sequences were obtained from PBMCs. The TCR originated in a woman in her 30s in good health and CMV-seronegative. The CDR3 here is CASSERGGNRDS.